The 25 T cell receptor beta chains below come from one sample, sequenced in a study of control samples from healthy donors and cancer patients. The protocol was immunoSEQ multiplex PCR, while the TCRdb copy is restricted to in-frame clones and leaves out a portion. The data contain approximately 46,000 clones, about 90% of them singletons. Sequenced input: PBMCs. The source is a woman in her sixties with lung cancer.

The rearrangement links TRBV5-5 to TRBJ2-7; 8 bases map to TRBD1. This CDR3 is 15 amino acids long. CDR1 is SGHKS, CDR2 YYEKEE, per germline (reference sequence). V shed 2 bases and J 0 bases; nucleotides not matched to a gene: 4. CDR3 bases: TGTGCCAGCAGCTTTTACAGGGGGAGCTCCTACGAGCAGTACTTC. It specifies CASSFYRGSSYEQYF.

This clone came up once. The genes are TRBV9 and TRBJ2-5; 7 bases fit TRBD1. V lost 3 bases and J lost 5; bases outside the gene matches: 7. CDR3 length equals 14 residues. Germline loops: CDR1 SGDLS, CDR2 YYNGEE. CDR3 sequence reads: CASSADTGVETQYF. The CDR3, as DNA: TGTGCCAGCAGCGCGGATACAGGGGTGGAGACCCAGTACTTC.

This clone showed up just once. The chain carries TRBV24-1 and TRBJ1-2; no reliable D call. The V end was cut by 3 bases, the J end by 5 bases, with 15 bases between. Germline V gene lookup returns CDR1 KGHDR and CDR2 SFDVKD. This CDR3 region has 15 residues. The CDR3 is CATSDSSSEGYGYTF. The CDR3 DNA reads TGTGCCACCAGTGATAGTAGTTCGGAAGGATATGGCTACACCTTC.

This chain connects TRBV7-2 to TRBJ2-7, with TRBD1 matching over 9 bases. Germline assignment: CDR1 SGHTA and CDR2 FQGNSA. This CDR3 spans 17 amino acids. V shed 5 bases and J 1 base; nucleotides not matched to a gene: 12. The CDR3 region has the DNA TGTGCCAGCAGCACCAGGCGACCGGGACAGGGTTCCTACGAGCAGTACTTC. Protein sequence: CASSTRRPGQGSYEQYF.

This chain links TRBV12-3 or TRBV12-4 with TRBJ2-3; D is possibly TRBD1 (6 bases). Trimming pared 7 bases from V and 10 bases from J, leaving 12 bases between. The CDR3 is 11 residues long. The CDR3 loop is CASTQRGSQYF. The CDR3 DNA sequence: TGTGCCAGCACCCAAAGGGGGTCGCAGTATTTT.

The rearrangement uses TRBV5-1 and TRBJ1-4; 9 nucleotides match TRBD1. V lost 1 base, J lost 8 bases, and 0 bases stayed unmatched. This CDR3 has 13 amino acids. The germline V gene has CDR1 SGHRS and CDR2 YFSETQ. The CDR3 is CASSLTGGEKLFF. CDR3 coding DNA: TGCGCCAGCAGCTTGACAGGGGGCGAAAAACTGTTTTTT.

V is TRBV29-1 and J is TRBJ2-7; perhaps TRBD1 as D (5 bases). The germline gives CDR1 SQVTM, CDR2 ANQGSEA. The CDR3 runs 12 residues. V lost 4 bases and J lost 0, with 7 bases in between. In DNA form, the CDR3 reads TGCAGCGTTGGACAGTTCTCCTACGAGCAGTACTTC. Translation: CSVGQFSYEQYF.

The V and J genes are TRBV7-9 and TRBJ1-3; D not certain. Trimming cost V 5 bases and J 3 bases, with 11 bases left between them. This CDR3 is built from 14 residues. The germline V gene encodes CDR1 SEHNR and CDR2 FQNEAQ (reference sequence). The CDR3 loop reads CASSADEGGNTIYF. In DNA, the CDR3 is TGTGCCAGCAGCGCAGATGAAGGTGGAAACACCATATATTTT.

CDR3 amino acids: CASSQEVGYDEGEQFF. The DNA for the CDR3 is TGCGCCAGCAGCCAAGAAGTCGGGTATGATGAGGGTGAGCAGTTCTTC. V and J are TRBV4-1 and TRBJ2-1, with D maybe TRBD2 (5 bases). The CDR3 runs 16 residues. Germline-derived CDR1 and CDR2 are MGHRA and YSYEKL. V dropped 0 bases and J dropped 9 bases, with 18 bases sitting between them.

The V call is TRBV19, the J call TRBJ2-5; 12 nucleotides agree with TRBD1. The V gene end was trimmed by 4 bases and the J gene end by 4 bases; junction bases not matched to a gene: 4. Germline assignment: CDR1 LNHDA and CDR2 SQIVND (reference sequence). The CDR3 is made up of 15 amino acids. CDR3 in amino acids: CASSSGTGGAETQYF. The CDR3 DNA reads TGTGCCAGTAGTAGTGGGACAGGGGGCGCAGAGACCCAGTACTTC.

This chain uses TRBV10-1 with TRBJ2-7, with 7 bases matching TRBD2. The CDR3 length is 12 residues. Germline CDR1 and CDR2: WNHNN and SYGVQD (reference sequence). V lost 4 bases to trimming and J lost 4 bases; unmatched junction nucleotides: 1. CDR3 coding DNA: TGCGCCAGCAGTGGCGGGGGATACGAGCAGTACTTC. As protein: CASSGGGYEQYF.

The rearrangement uses TRBV7-6 and TRBJ2-2; 10 positions match TRBD1. Germline V gene data show CDR1 as SGHVS and CDR2 as FNYEAQ. CDR3 length: 17 residues. The V segment lost 5 bases and the J segment 7 bases; nucleotides outside the gene matches: 13. CDR3 loop: CASSPTAGTGDVGELFF. In DNA form, the CDR3 reads TGTGCCAGCAGCCCCACCGCCGGGACAGGGGACGTCGGGGAGCTGTTTTTT.

The gene calls are TRBV12-3 or TRBV12-4 and TRBJ2-3, with a tentative D call TRBD2 (5 bases). The CDR3 is 12 residues long. Trimming cost V 5 bases and J 5 bases, with 8 bases left between them. The chain's CDR3 is CASSESGDTQYF. For the CDR3, the DNA is TGTGCCAGCAGTGAAAGCGGAGATACGCAGTATTTT.

The chain combines TRBV2 with TRBJ1-1; no clear D gene. The CDR3 is made up of 14 amino acids. The germline V gene encodes CDR1 SNHLY and CDR2 FYNNEI. Between the trimmed V and J ends, which lost 3 bases and 2 bases, there was a span of 10 bases. The DNA for the CDR3 is TGTGCCAGCAGTGATTCTGAGACCAACACTGAAGCTTTCTTT. Its protein is CASSDSETNTEAFF.

This clone appeared once. V and J are TRBV3-1 (or the pseudogene TRBV3-2) and TRBJ2-3, with D tentatively TRBD1 or TRBD2 (5 bases each). The V end lost 3 bases, the J end lost 5 bases, and 21 bases lay between the germline ends. Looked up from germline, CDR1 is LGHDT and CDR2 is YNNKEL (reference sequence). CDR3 size: 17 residues. CDR3 protein: CASSQGTEGFVGDTQYF. The CDR3 DNA follows: TGTGCCAGCAGCCAGGGGACGGAAGGGTTTGTCGGAGATACGCAGTATTTT.

V usage is TRBV5-5 and J usage is TRBJ1-1, with 8 bases matching TRBD1. V trimming: 4 bases; J trimming: 3 bases; junction bases outside the gene matches: 2. Germline lookup yields CDR1 SGHKS and CDR2 YYEKEE (reference sequence). The CDR3 has 13 amino acids. This CDR3 is CASSKTGDTEAFF. The CDR3 region has the DNA TGTGCCAGCAGCAAGACAGGGGACACTGAAGCTTTCTTT.

The chain has TRBV7-6 and TRBJ2-3; D remains ambiguous. Looked up from germline, CDR1 is SGHVS and CDR2 is FNYEAQ. Deletions cut 5 bases from V and 0 bases from J, with 12 bases between. This CDR3 has 15 residues. CDR3 amino acids: CASSAATGSTDTQYF. As DNA, the CDR3 is TGTGCCAGCAGCGCAGCGACGGGTAGCACAGATACGCAGTATTTT.

The chain uses TRBV6-2 or TRBV6-3 and TRBJ2-1; 7 positions agree with TRBD2. The ends lost 0 bases at V and 3 bases at J; junction bases unmatched: 5. This CDR3 has 16 amino acids. Germline V lookup: CDR1 MNHEY, CDR2 SVGEGT. The chain's CDR3 is CASSYSSSGSYNEQFF. In DNA, the CDR3 is TGTGCCAGCAGTTACTCATCTAGCGGCAGCTACAATGAGCAGTTCTTC.

The CDR3 protein is CASSEGTGRGEQYF. CDR3 coding DNA: TGTGCCAGCAGCGAAGGAACAGGGCGCGGCGAGCAGTACTTC. The chain links TRBV9 to TRBJ2-7; D might be TRBD1 (6 bases). V shed 3 bases and J shed 6 bases, with 16 bases lying between them. Germline CDR1 is SGDLS and CDR2 is YYNGEE. The CDR3 runs 14 residues.

This chain uses TRBV4-1 with TRBJ2-1; D is unclear. There are 17 residues in the CDR3. The germline V gene has CDR1 MGHRA and CDR2 YSYEKL. The V and J ends lost 1 base and 3 bases respectively, with 16 bases between them. The CDR3 sequence is CASSQGLRARYYNEQFF. As DNA, the CDR3 is TGCGCCAGCAGCCAAGGGTTGCGAGCGAGATACTACAATGAGCAGTTCTTC.

This clone was counted a few times. The chain employs TRBV3-1 (or the pseudogene TRBV3-2) and TRBJ1-1; 7 nucleotides agree with TRBD1. The CDR3 runs 15 residues. The V segment lost 4 bases and the J segment 5 bases; nucleotides outside the gene matches: 10. Germline V gives CDR1 LGHDT, CDR2 YNNKEL (reference sequence). The CDR3 bases are TGTGCCAGCAGCCGGAGGAGGGGGCAAGGAACTGAAGCTTTCTTT. It is translated as CASSRRRGQGTEAFF.

The chain recombines TRBV29-1 with TRBJ1-4, with 8 bases matching TRBD1. The V segment lost 7 bases and the J segment 8 bases; nucleotides outside the gene matches: 12. Germline V gene sequence: CDR1 SQVTM, CDR2 ANQGSEA. The CDR3 loop spans 14 amino acids. For the CDR3, the DNA is TGCAGCGGCTCGCTCCAGGGGGCCTTGGAAAAACTGTTTTTT. This codes for CSGSLQGALEKLFF.

Only a few counts were recorded for this clone. The chain uses TRBV5-1 and TRBJ1-5, with a possible D match to TRBD1 (6 bases). Germline V gene sequence: CDR1 SGHRS, CDR2 YFSETQ. Trimming took off 0 bases at V and 5 bases at J, with 9 bases between the two ends. This CDR3 has 14 amino acids. The CDR3 loop reads CASSLGGTHQPQHF. CDR3 bases: TGCGCCAGCAGCTTGGGGGGGACACATCAGCCCCAGCATTTT.

This chain connects TRBV5-1 to TRBJ2-7; 8 bases are shared with TRBD2. The trim removed 6 bases at V and 3 bases at J, leaving 8 bases unmatched. The CDR3 is 14 amino acids. The germline V gene has CDR1 SGHRS and CDR2 YFSETQ. The CDR3 bases are TGCGCCAGCAAAGAGGATAGCGGGATCTACGAGCAGTACTTC. Protein sequence: CASKEDSGIYEQYF.

The J gene is TRBJ2-3, the V gene TRBV11-1, with D possibly TRBD2 on 6 matching bases. Germline V CDR1 and CDR2: SGHAT, FQDESV (reference sequence). CDR3 length: 15 residues. V shed 3 bases and J shed 4 bases, with 14 bases lying between them. DNA for the CDR3: TGTGCCAGCAGCTTGATAGCGGTCAAAGCAGATACGCAGTATTTT. Its translation is CASSLIAVKADTQYF.